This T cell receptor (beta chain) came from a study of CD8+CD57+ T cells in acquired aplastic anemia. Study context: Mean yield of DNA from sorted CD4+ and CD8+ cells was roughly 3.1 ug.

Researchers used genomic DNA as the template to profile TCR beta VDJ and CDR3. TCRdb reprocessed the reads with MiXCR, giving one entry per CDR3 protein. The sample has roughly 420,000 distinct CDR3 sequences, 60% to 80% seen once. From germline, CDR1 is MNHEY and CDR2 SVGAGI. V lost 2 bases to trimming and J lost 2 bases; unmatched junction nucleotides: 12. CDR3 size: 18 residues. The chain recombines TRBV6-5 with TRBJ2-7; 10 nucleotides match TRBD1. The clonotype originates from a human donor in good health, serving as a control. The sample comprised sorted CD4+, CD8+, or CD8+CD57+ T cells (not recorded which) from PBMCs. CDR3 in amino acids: CASSYTSGTGVSTYEQYF. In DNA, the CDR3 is TGTGCCAGCAGTTACACCAGCGGGACAGGGGTTAGCACCTACGAGCAGTACTTC.